This T cell receptor beta chain comes out of a study of beta chain features in type 1 diabetes. Study as a whole: Researchers looked at about 110 million sorted cells across all samples.

The study's findings and limits: Reads derived from cDNA could over-represent cells showing high TCR expression.

On this clone: Its specificity is unknown.

What was sequenced were expressed TCRB transcripts, since all of the isolated RNA had been reverse transcribed. Clones were read by immunoSEQ multiplex PCR, and TCRdb kept only the in-frame ones, dropping some. There are roughly 290,000 clones in the sample; approximately 8.1% occur only once, and roughly 0.94% lies in the top ten. The CDR3 length is 13 residues. Germline CDR1 SGHTA, CDR2 FQGNSA. V lost 4 bases, J lost 8 bases, and 14 bases lay in between. The sample consisted of central memory CD4+ T cells from blood. The sequence derives from a woman between 18 and 29 years old in good health. The chain carries TRBV7-2 and TRBJ1-2, with a tentative D call TRBD1 (5 bases). The CDR3 reads CASSSTIQGGYTF. In DNA form, the CDR3 reads TGTGCCAGCAGCTCCACGATTCAGGGCGGCTACACCTTC. Based on the CDR3 plus reference TRBV7-2 and TRBJ1-2, the full variable domain is GAGVSQSPSNKVTEKGKDVELRCDPISGHTALYWYRQSLGQGLEFLIYFQGNSAPDKSGLPSDRFSAERTGGSVSTLTIQRTQQEDSAVYLCASSSTIQGGYTFGSGTRLTVV.